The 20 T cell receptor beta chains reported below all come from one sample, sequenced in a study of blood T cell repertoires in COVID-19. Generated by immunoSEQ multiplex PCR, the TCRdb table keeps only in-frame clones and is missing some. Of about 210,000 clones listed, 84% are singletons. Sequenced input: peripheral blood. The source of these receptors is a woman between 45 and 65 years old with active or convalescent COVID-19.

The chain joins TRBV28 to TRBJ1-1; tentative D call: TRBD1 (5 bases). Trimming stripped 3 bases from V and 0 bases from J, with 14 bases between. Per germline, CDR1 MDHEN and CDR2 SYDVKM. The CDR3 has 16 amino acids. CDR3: CASSFRGAGMNTEAFF. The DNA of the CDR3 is TGTGCCAGCAGTTTTCGCGGGGCAGGGATGAACACTGAAGCTTTCTTT.

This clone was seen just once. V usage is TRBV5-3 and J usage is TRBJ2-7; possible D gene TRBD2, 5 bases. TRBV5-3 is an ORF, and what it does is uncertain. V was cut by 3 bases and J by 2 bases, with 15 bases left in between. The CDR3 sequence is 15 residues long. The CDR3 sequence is CARSYRTGRAYEQYV. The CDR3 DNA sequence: TGTGCCAGAAGCTACCGGACTGGTCGGGCCTACGAGCAGTACGTC.

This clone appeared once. The CDR3 loop is CASSQVGQMNTEAFF. CDR3 bases: TGTGCCAGCAGCCAAGTGGGACAGATGAACACTGAAGCTTTCTTT. The V and J genes are TRBV9 and TRBJ1-1, with 7 bases matching TRBD1. The CDR3 consists of 15 residues. Trimming cost V 4 bases and J 0 bases; bases outside gene matches: 6. Germline CDR1 reads SGDLS; CDR2 reads YYNGEE.

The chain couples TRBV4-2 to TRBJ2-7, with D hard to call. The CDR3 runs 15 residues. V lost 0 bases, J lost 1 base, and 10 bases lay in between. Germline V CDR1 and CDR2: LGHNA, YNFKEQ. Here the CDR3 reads CASSQDRAPSYEQYF. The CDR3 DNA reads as TGTGCCAGCAGCCAAGATCGCGCCCCTTCCTACGAGCAGTACTTC.

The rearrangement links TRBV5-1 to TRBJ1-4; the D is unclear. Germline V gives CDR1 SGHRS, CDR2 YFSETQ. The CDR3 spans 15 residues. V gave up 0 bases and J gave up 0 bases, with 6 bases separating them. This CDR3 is CASSLEAATNEKLFF. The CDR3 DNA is TGCGCCAGCAGCTTGGAAGCTGCAACTAATGAAAAACTGTTTTTT.

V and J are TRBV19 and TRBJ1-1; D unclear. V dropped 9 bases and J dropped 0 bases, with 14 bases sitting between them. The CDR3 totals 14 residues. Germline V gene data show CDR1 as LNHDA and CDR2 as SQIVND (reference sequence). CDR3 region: CASSAAWVNTEAFF. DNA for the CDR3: TGTGCCAGCTCCGCGGCGTGGGTGAACACTGAAGCTTTCTTT.

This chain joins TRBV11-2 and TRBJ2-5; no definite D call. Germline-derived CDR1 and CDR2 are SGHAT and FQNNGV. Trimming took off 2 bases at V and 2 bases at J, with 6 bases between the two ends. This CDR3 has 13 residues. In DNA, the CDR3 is TGTGCCAGCAGCTTAATACGGCAAGAGACCCAGTACTTC. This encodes CASSLIRQETQYF.

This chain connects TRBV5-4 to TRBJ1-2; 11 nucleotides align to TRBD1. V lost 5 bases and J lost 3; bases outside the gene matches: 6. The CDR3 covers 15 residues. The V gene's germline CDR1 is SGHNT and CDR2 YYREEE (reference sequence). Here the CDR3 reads CASSARTGGDYGYTF. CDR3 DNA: TGTGCCAGCAGTGCTCGGACAGGGGGCGACTATGGCTACACCTTC.

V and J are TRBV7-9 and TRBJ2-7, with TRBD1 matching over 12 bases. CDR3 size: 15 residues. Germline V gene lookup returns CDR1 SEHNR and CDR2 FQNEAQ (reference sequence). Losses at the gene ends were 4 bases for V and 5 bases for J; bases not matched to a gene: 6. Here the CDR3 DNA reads TGTGCCAGCAGCTCATGGGGACAGGGGGCCGACGAGCAGTACTTC. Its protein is CASSSWGQGADEQYF. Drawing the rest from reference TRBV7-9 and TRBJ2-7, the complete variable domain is DTGVSQNPRHKITKRGQNVTFRCDPISEHNRLYWYRQTLGQGPEFLTYFQNEAQLEKSRLLSDRFSAERPKGSFSTLEIQRTEQGDSAMYLCASSSWGQGADEQYFGPGTRLTVT.

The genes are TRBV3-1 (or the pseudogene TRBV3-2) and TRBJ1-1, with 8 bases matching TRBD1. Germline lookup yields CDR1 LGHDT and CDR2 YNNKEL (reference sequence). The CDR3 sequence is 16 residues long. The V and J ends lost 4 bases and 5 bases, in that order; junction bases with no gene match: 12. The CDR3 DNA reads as TGTGCCAGCAGCCGTGACAGGGGAAGAGGGTTGACTGAAGCTTTCTTT. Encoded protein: CASSRDRGRGLTEAFF.

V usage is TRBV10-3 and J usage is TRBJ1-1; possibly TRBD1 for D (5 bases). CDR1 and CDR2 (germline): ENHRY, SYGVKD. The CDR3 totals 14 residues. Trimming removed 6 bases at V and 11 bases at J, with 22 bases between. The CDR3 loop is CAISADGGTLLAFF. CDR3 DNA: TGTGCCATCAGCGCGGACGGGGGGACCCTGCTCGCTTTCTTT.

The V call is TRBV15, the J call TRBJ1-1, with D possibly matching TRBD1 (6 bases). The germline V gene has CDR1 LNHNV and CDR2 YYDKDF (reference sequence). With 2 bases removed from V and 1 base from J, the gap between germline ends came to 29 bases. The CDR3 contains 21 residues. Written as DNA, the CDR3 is TGTGCCACCAGCAGATCTTATAAATTGAACAGGGTGTCCGTCCCGAACACTGAAGCTTTCTTT. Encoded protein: CATSRSYKLNRVSVPNTEAFF.

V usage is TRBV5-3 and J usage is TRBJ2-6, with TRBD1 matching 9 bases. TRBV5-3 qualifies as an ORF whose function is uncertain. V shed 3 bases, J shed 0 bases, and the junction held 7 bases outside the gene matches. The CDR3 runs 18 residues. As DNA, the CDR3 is TGTGCCAGAAGCTGCCGGACAGGGGACTCCTCTGGGGCCAACGTCCTGACTTTC. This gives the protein CARSCRTGDSSGANVLTF.

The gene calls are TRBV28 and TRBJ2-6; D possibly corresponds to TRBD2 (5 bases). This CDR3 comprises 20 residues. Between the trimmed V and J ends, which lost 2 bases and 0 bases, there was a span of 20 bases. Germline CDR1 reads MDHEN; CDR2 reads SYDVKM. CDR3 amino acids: CASSLGGISAFFSGANVLTF. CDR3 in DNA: TGTGCCAGCAGTTTAGGAGGTATATCAGCGTTCTTCTCTGGGGCCAACGTCCTGACTTTC.

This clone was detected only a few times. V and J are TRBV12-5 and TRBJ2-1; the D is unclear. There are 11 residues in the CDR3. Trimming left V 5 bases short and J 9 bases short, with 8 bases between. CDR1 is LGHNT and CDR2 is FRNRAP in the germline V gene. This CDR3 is CASGPESEQFF. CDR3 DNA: TGTGCTAGTGGTCCCGAGTCTGAGCAGTTCTTC.

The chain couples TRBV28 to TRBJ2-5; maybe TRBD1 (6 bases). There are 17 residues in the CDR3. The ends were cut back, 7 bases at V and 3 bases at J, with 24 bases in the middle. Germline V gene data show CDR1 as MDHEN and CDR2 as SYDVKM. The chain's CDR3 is CASNPRGIAGPEETQYF. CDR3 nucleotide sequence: TGTGCCAGCAACCCAAGGGGGATTGCAGGGCCCGAAGAGACCCAGTACTTC.

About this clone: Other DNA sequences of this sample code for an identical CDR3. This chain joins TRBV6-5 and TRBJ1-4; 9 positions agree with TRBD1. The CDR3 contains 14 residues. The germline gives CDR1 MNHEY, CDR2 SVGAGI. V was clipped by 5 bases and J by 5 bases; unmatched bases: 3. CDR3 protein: CASSPGQGNEKLFF. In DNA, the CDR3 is TGTGCCAGCAGTCCGGGACAGGGAAATGAAAAACTGTTTTTT.

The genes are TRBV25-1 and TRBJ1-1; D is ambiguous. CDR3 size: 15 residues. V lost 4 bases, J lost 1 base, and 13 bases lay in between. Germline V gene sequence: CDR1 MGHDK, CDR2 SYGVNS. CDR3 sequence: CASSGTGYGNTEAFF. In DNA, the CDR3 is TGTGCCAGCAGTGGTACGGGGTATGGGAACACTGAAGCTTTCTTT.

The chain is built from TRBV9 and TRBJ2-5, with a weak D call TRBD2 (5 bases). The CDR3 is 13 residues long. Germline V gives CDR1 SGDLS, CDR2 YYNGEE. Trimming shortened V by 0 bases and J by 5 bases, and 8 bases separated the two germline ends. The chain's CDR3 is CASSVALVETQYF. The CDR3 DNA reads TGTGCCAGCAGCGTAGCACTAGTCGAGACCCAGTACTTC.

This chain's CDR3 is CASTDDRGGTYEQYF. The DNA of the CDR3 is TGTGCCAGTACCGACGACAGGGGAGGCACCTACGAGCAGTACTTC. V usage is TRBV19 and J usage is TRBJ2-7, with 8 bases identical to TRBD1. The length of the CDR3 is 15 residues. Germline V gives CDR1 LNHDA, CDR2 SQIVND (reference sequence). V lost 7 bases, J lost 2 bases, and 10 bases stayed unmatched.